These T cell receptor beta chains were read from a single sample in a study of shared clonotypes between healthy human individuals. Only in-frame clones appear in the TCRdb table, and some are missing; sequencing was by immunoSEQ multiplex PCR. The sample holds fewer than 350,000 clones, roughly 84% seen once. Specimen: memory CD8+ T cells sorted from blood. The receptors shown here come from a man between 18 and 35 years old in good health. The conserved cysteine and the conserved F or W are not part of the CDR3 here. Fields, in order: J gene, V gene, CDR3 protein.

J gene: TRBJ2-7
V gene: TRBV30
CDR3 protein: AWSAGVEQY

J gene: TRBJ1-6
V gene: TRBV7-3
CDR3 protein: ASSFTQGSPLH

J gene: TRBJ2-7
V gene: TRBV27
CDR3 protein: ASSPSGTYEQY

J gene: TRBJ2-2
V gene: TRBV7-9
CDR3 protein: ASSLVRAGELF

J gene: TRBJ2-2
V gene: TRBV10-3
CDR3 protein: AISDYTGNTTGELF

J gene: TRBJ2-5
V gene: TRBV5-1
CDR3 protein: ASSLAGPYQETQY

J gene: TRBJ1-6
V gene: TRBV19
CDR3 protein: ASTIPGGGSPLH

J gene: TRBJ1-6
V gene: TRBV15
CDR3 protein: ATSNLVGYNSPLH

J gene: TRBJ2-7
V gene: TRBV13
CDR3 protein: ATGTGMSSYEQY

J gene: TRBJ2-2
V gene: TRBV6-5
CDR3 protein: ASSYGAYTGELF

J gene: TRBJ2-1
V gene: TRBV6-5
CDR3 protein: ASTPGLPYYNEQF

J gene: TRBJ1-2
V gene: TRBV5-5
CDR3 protein: ASSRGGARPGYT

J gene: TRBJ1-2
V gene: TRBV27
CDR3 protein: ASSLRGASYGYT

J gene: TRBJ2-7
V gene: TRBV30
CDR3 protein: AWSVPGAEQY

J gene: TRBJ2-7
V gene: TRBV6-1
CDR3 protein: ASSEYLAGGSYEQY

J gene: TRBJ2-1
V gene: TRBV11-3
CDR3 protein: ASRGGAKNEQF

J gene: TRBJ2-1
V gene: TRBV28
CDR3 protein: ASSLWTSGDYNEQF

J gene: TRBJ2-3
V gene: TRBV7-9
CDR3 protein: ASSSSRGSTDTQY

J gene: TRBJ2-7
V gene: TRBV5-8
CDR3 protein: ASSLAYGGSSEQY

J gene: TRBJ2-7
V gene: TRBV9
CDR3 protein: ASSVVWDSYEQY

J gene: TRBJ1-2
V gene: TRBV29-1
CDR3 protein: SAGGDYGYT

J gene: TRBJ1-1
V gene: TRBV19
CDR3 protein: ASKETALNTEAF

J gene: TRBJ2-3
V gene: TRBV14
CDR3 protein: ASSQVPPERTGGTSTDTQY

J gene: TRBJ2-3
V gene: TRBV18
CDR3 protein: ASSLTGLAGETDTQY

J gene: TRBJ1-1
V gene: TRBV11-2
CDR3 protein: ASSPRGTNTEAF

J gene: TRBJ1-2
V gene: TRBV6-5
CDR3 protein: ASSYSEGDGGYT

J gene: TRBJ1-5
V gene: TRBV2
CDR3 protein: ASKATYSNQPQH

J gene: TRBJ1-5
V gene: TRBV7-9
CDR3 protein: ASSYGQGVQGGQPQH

J gene: TRBJ2-2
V gene: TRBV19
CDR3 protein: ASSNFGSGELF

J gene: TRBJ1-1
V gene: TRBV12-5
CDR3 protein: ASGFSGTYTEAF

J gene: TRBJ2-7
V gene: TRBV2
CDR3 protein: ASREQGMGTYEQY

J gene: TRBJ1-3
V gene: TRBV25-1
CDR3 protein: ASSAEGNTIY

J gene: TRBJ1-1
V gene: TRBV25-1
CDR3 protein: ASKTVNTEAF

J gene: TRBJ2-3
V gene: TRBV2
CDR3 protein: ASQFSSGGEPDTQY

J gene: TRBJ2-7
V gene: TRBV6-5
CDR3 protein: ASKLQGWLYEQY

J gene: TRBJ1-6
V gene: TRBV14
CDR3 protein: ASSQSSDRAYSPLH

J gene: TRBJ2-2
V gene: TRBV11-2
CDR3 protein: ASSLTLGGELF

J gene: TRBJ2-5
V gene: TRBV5-4
CDR3 protein: ASSPEGGETQY

J gene: TRBJ2-7
V gene: TRBV9
CDR3 protein: ASSAGDGGTYEQY

J gene: TRBJ2-3
V gene: TRBV4-1
CDR3 protein: ASSQVVLVRADTQY

J gene: TRBJ1-1
V gene: TRBV5-6
CDR3 protein: ASGGNRVEAF

J gene: TRBJ2-1
V gene: TRBV10-3
CDR3 protein: AISESDGVGNEQF

J gene: TRBJ2-3
V gene: TRBV9
CDR3 protein: ASSVAGGSTDTQY

J gene: TRBJ2-7
V gene: TRBV19
CDR3 protein: ASSSRSLAEQY

J gene: TRBJ2-2
V gene: TRBV9
CDR3 protein: ASSSQGRVSGELF

J gene: TRBJ2-2
V gene: TRBV2
CDR3 protein: ASTPGQGASNTGELF

J gene: TRBJ1-1
V gene: TRBV9
CDR3 protein: ASSVVLEGITEAF

J gene: TRBJ2-3
V gene: TRBV6-5
CDR3 protein: ASSSWTDPTDTQY

J gene: TRBJ2-5
V gene: TRBV19
CDR3 protein: ASSIDWSTETQY

J gene: TRBJ2-7
V gene: TRBV10-2
CDR3 protein: ASSASSGRYEQY

J gene: TRBJ2-3
V gene: TRBV6-5
CDR3 protein: ASSIASTDTQY

J gene: TRBJ2-1
V gene: TRBV19
CDR3 protein: ASSIEGNTYNEQF

J gene: TRBJ2-3
V gene: TRBV27
CDR3 protein: ASSPLAGVADTQY

J gene: TRBJ2-7
V gene: TRBV5-4
CDR3 protein: ASSLGQEAYEQY

J gene: TRBJ2-3
V gene: TRBV5-6
CDR3 protein: ASSLGGDPTDTQY

J gene: TRBJ1-2
V gene: TRBV27
CDR3 protein: ASSLSYGEGYT

J gene: TRBJ1-2
V gene: TRBV28
CDR3 protein: ASSGRWAYGYT